Listed here are 10 T cell receptor beta chains from one sample, sequenced in a study of T cells in Graves' hyperthyroidism and ophthalmopathy. Amplification of TCR beta CDR3 regions used RNA as the template. HTBI primers were the set used in a first-round RT-PCR of the TCR CDR3. TCRdb re-analysed the multiplex PCR reads in MiXCR, keeping a single row per CDR3 protein. The data hold fewer than 650,000 distinct CDR3 sequences, with roughly 14% observed a single time. The specimen was blood. The receptor set was obtained from a middle-aged woman with Graves' ophthalmopathy.

This clonotype was recorded at least ten times. The chain employs TRBV28 and TRBJ1-2; D is unclear. The ends were cut back, 1 base at V and 5 bases at J, with 8 bases in the middle. Germline V gene data show CDR1 as MDHEN and CDR2 as SYDVKM. CDR3 length: 13 amino acids. CDR3 sequence (DNA): TGTGCCAGCAGTTTATTCCAGGTATATGGCTACACCTTC. Protein sequence: CASSLFQVYGYTF.

This clonotype was seen many times. The chain carries TRBV20-1 and TRBJ1-2; D might be TRBD1 (5 bases). The CDR3 sequence is 16 residues long. V dropped 2 bases and J dropped 6 bases, with 22 bases sitting between them. The germline CDR1 and CDR2 sequences are DFQATT and SNEGSKA (reference sequence). CDR3 region: CSARSPWGSLGHGYTF. In DNA form, the CDR3 reads TGCAGTGCTAGATCCCCTTGGGGCAGCCTAGGACATGGCTACACCTTC.

This clonotype appeared once. V usage is TRBV4-1 and J usage is TRBJ1-5, with 7 bases matching TRBD1. The junction had 14 bases not matched to a gene; V was cut back by 4 bases and J by 2 bases. CDR3 length: 18 residues. Germline V gene sequence: CDR1 MGHRA, CDR2 YSYEKL. Here the CDR3 reads CASSLAGGGDFGNQPQHF. CDR3 sequence (DNA): TGCGCCAGCAGCCTGGCGGGAGGGGGCGATTTTGGCAATCAGCCCCAGCATTTT.

The sample holds many counts of this clonotype. The chain employs TRBV29-1 and TRBJ1-1; TRBD1 matches 7 bases. CDR1 and CDR2 from the germline V gene are SQVTM and ANQGSEA. The trim removed 3 bases at V and 11 bases at J, leaving 3 bases unmatched. The CDR3 has 10 residues. This CDR3 is CSVEGQQAFF. The CDR3 DNA sequence: TGCAGCGTTGAGGGACAGCAGGCTTTCTTT.

There are a few counts of this clonotype. The chain links TRBV20-1 to TRBJ1-1, with a tentative D call TRBD1 (5 bases). Looked up from germline, CDR1 is DFQATT and CDR2 is SNEGSKA (reference sequence). There are 14 residues in the CDR3. The V end was cut by 1 base, the J end by 4 bases, with 13 bases between. The CDR3 is CSARVGTGGTEAFF. In DNA, the CDR3 is TGCAGTGCTAGAGTTGGAACCGGGGGCACTGAAGCTTTCTTT.

The chain recombines TRBV24-1 with TRBJ2-7; perhaps TRBD2 as D (5 bases). Between the trimmed V and J ends, which lost 3 bases and 7 bases, there was a span of 15 bases. In germline, CDR1 is KGHDR, CDR2 SFDVKD. This CDR3 has 14 residues. The CDR3 sequence: CATSDPGKPREQYF. The CDR3 DNA sequence: TGTGCCACCAGTGATCCCGGGAAGCCTCGGGAGCAGTACTTC.

The chain has TRBV6-5 and TRBJ2-7, with D possibly being TRBD1 (6 bases). Germline CDR1 MNHEY, CDR2 SVGAGI. CDR3 size: 14 residues. V was clipped by 0 bases and J by 5 bases, with 11 bases between them. Here the CDR3 reads CASSYSSGTNEQYF. The CDR3 DNA is TGTGCCAGCAGTTACTCGTCAGGGACAAACGAGCAGTACTTC.

Many counts were recorded for this clonotype. The J gene is TRBJ2-7, the V gene TRBV6-2 or TRBV6-3; 8 nucleotides line up with TRBD2. This CDR3 spans 15 amino acids. With 4 bases clipped from V and 2 bases from J, the junction kept 7 bases outside the gene matches. Germline values: CDR1 MNHEY, CDR2 SVGEGT. CDR3 residues: CASSSKRESAYEQYF. The CDR3 DNA follows: TGTGCCAGCAGTTCTAAGCGGGAGTCGGCCTACGAGCAGTACTTC.

This clonotype was detected a few times. This chain joins TRBV14 and TRBJ2-5, with D tentatively TRBD2 (6 bases). The CDR3 sequence is 15 residues long. V was pared by 0 bases and J by 5 bases, with 13 bases between. From germline, CDR1 is SGHDN and CDR2 FVKESK. This CDR3 reads CASSQDGSGVETQYF. CDR3 coding DNA: TGTGCCAGCAGCCAAGACGGATCGGGGGTGGAGACCCAGTACTTC.

The chain combines TRBV6-1 with TRBJ1-1, with D hard to call. The CDR3 runs 13 residues. The V and J ends lost 2 bases and 3 bases respectively, with 7 bases between them. CDR1 MNHNS and CDR2 SASEGT come from the germline V gene. CDR3 coding DNA: TGTGCCAGCAGTGAATATGGGTACACTGAAGCTTTCTTT. As protein: CASSEYGYTEAFF.